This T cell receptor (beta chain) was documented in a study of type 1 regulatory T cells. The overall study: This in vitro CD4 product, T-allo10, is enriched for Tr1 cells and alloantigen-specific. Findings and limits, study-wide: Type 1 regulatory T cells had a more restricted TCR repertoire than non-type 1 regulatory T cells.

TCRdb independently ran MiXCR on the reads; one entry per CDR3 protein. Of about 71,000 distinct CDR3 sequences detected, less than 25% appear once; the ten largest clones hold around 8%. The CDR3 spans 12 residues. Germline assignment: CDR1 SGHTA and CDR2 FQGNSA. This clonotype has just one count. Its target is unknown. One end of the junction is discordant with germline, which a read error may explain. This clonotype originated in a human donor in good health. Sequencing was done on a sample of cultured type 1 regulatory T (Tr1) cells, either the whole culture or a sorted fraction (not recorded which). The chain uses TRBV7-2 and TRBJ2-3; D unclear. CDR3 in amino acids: CASSLASDMQYF. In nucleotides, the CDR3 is TGTGCCAGCAGCTTGGCCTCAGATATGCAGTATTTT.